The 5 T cell receptor beta chains in this list originate from one sample, sequenced in a study of blood T cell repertoires in COVID-19. Clones were sequenced by immunoSEQ multiplex PCR, and TCRdb holds only the in-frame ones, with some missing. Seen here are a few hundred thousand clones, approximately 90% observed once, and the top ten hold 5.5% to 8%. Sequences were obtained from peripheral blood. These receptors were taken from a woman between 45 and 60 years old with COVID-19, enrolled during active disease.

The chain recombines TRBV27 with TRBJ1-2; D gene ambiguous. The CDR3 covers 18 residues. The germline V and J ends were trimmed by 6 bases and 7 bases, with 30 bases remaining between them. Per germline, CDR1 MNHEY and CDR2 SMNVEV (reference sequence). CDR3 region: CASSPQPGFPPSSSGYTF. The CDR3 bases are TGTGCCAGCAGCCCCCAGCCGGGATTTCCTCCCTCCTCGAGTGGCTACACCTTC.

This clone appeared once. The chain links TRBV19 to TRBJ1-1; D perhaps matches TRBD1 (5 bases). CDR1 is LNHDA, CDR2 SQIVND, per germline (reference sequence). This CDR3 has 14 residues. The V end lost 5 bases, the J end lost 6 bases, and 16 bases lay between the germline ends. The CDR3 DNA reads as TGTGCCAGTAGTGAGGGACTTCGGGTGGCTGAAGCTTTCTTT. Translated, it gives CASSEGLRVAEAFF.

V gene TRBV19 combines with J gene TRBJ2-7; D ambiguous. V dropped 3 bases and J dropped 3 bases, with 9 bases sitting between them. Germline assignment: CDR1 LNHDA and CDR2 SQIVND (reference sequence). The CDR3 totals 13 residues. CDR3 loop: CASSINSGYEQYF. DNA of the CDR3: TGTGCCAGTAGTATCAATTCCGGCTACGAGCAGTACTTC.

The chain has TRBV4-1 and TRBJ1-1; tentative D call: TRBD1 (6 bases). V lost 4 bases, J lost 3 bases, and 15 bases lay in between. Germline V CDR1 and CDR2: MGHRA, YSYEKL. The CDR3 has 15 amino acids. The CDR3 reads CASSLRLGQHTEAFF. CDR3 DNA: TGCGCCAGCAGCCTCCGATTAGGACAGCACACTGAAGCTTTCTTT.

The chain has TRBV5-1 and TRBJ1-6; 9 bases fit TRBD1. V trimming: 3 bases; J trimming: 7 bases; junction bases outside the gene matches: 5. The CDR3 loop spans 15 amino acids. Germline CDR1 is SGHRS and CDR2 is YFSETQ. CDR3 in DNA: TGCGCCAGCAGCTCCGGACAGGGGAAAAATTCACCCCTCCACTTT. This encodes CASSSGQGKNSPLHF.